This T cell receptor beta chain was retrieved from a study of cytomegalovirus exposure and HLA in healthy donors. Study-level information: An analysis done earlier identified more than 100 million unique TCR beta sequences from about 179 million T cells. General study findings and limits: Presence/absence analyses supposed approximately even sequencing depth among donors. The authors later found most CMV-associated TCR beta chains appeared HLA-restricted.

While unrecorded immune exposures were likely, the donors were nominally healthy when sampled. Trimming took 5 bases from V and 6 from J, leaving 9 bases between them. The CDR3 spans 12 residues. Germline V gene sequence: CDR1 SGHTA, CDR2 FQGNSA. Primers for the PCR totalled 60 Vbeta and 13 Jbeta. The assay was immunoSEQ multiplex PCR, and TCRdb's table has in-frame clones only and misses some. The sample carries over 100,000 clones, 65% to 80% recorded once. On this clone itself: The antigen is unknown.

The sequence came from a man aged 25-40 years in good health and CMV-seropositive. The rearrangement uses TRBV7-2 and TRBJ2-3; TRBD2 might be the D (6 bases). The sample comprised PBMCs. The CDR3 loop reads CASSRRGDTQYF. Here the CDR3 DNA reads TGTGCCAGCAGCCGCCGGGGGGATACGCAGTATTTT.